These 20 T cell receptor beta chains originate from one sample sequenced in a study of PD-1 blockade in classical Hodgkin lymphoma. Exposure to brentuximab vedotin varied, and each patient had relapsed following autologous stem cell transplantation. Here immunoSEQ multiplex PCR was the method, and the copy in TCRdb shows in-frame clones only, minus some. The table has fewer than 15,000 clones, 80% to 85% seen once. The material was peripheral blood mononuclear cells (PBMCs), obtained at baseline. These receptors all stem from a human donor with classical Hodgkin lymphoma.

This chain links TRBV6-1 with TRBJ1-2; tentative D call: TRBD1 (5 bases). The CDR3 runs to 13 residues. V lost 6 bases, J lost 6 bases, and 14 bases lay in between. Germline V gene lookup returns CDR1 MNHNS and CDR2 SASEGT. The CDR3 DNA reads TGTGCCAGCAGATTGAACGGGGGTAATGGCTACACCTTC. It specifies CASRLNGGNGYTF.

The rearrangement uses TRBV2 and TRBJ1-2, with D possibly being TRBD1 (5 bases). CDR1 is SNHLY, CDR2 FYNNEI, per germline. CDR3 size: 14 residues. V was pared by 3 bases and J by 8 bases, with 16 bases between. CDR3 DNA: TGTGCCAGCAGTGACAGGGTGGTTTTAGGGGGCTACACCTTC. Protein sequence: CASSDRVVLGGYTF.

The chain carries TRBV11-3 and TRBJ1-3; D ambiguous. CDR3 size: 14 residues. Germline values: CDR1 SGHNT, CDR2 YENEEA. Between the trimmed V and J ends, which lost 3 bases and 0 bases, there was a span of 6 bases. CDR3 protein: CASSLGSSGNTIYF. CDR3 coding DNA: TGTGCCAGCAGCTTGGGCAGCTCTGGAAACACCATATATTTT.

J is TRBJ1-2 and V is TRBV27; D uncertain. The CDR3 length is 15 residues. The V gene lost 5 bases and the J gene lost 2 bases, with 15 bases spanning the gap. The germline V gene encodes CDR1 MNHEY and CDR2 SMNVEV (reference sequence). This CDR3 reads CASSLLGGPNYGYTF. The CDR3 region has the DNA TGTGCCAGCAGTCTACTCGGAGGGCCCAACTATGGCTACACCTTC.

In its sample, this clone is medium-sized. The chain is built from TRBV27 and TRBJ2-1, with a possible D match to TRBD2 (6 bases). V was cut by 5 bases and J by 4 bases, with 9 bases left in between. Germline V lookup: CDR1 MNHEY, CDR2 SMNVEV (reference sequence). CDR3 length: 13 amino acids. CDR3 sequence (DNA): TGTGCCAGCAGTGGGGGGTATTACAATGAGCAGTTCTTC. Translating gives CASSGGYYNEQFF.

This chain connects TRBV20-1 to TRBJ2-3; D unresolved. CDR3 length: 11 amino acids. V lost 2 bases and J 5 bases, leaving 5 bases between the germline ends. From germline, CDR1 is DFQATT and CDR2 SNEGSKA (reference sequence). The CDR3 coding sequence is TGCAGTGCTAGAACGGGAGATACGCAGTATTTT. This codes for CSARTGDTQYF.

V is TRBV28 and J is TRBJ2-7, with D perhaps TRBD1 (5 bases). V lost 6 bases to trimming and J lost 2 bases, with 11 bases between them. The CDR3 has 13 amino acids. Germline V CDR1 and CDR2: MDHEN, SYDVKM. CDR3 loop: CASSLDTPYEQYF. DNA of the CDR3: TGTGCCAGCAGCCTGGACACCCCCTACGAGCAGTACTTC.

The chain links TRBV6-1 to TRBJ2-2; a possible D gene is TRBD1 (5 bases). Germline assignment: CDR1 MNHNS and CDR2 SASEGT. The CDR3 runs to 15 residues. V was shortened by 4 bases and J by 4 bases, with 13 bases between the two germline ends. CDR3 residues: CASSALRGSTGELFF. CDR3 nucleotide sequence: TGTGCCAGCAGTGCCTTAAGGGGCAGCACCGGGGAGCTGTTTTTT.

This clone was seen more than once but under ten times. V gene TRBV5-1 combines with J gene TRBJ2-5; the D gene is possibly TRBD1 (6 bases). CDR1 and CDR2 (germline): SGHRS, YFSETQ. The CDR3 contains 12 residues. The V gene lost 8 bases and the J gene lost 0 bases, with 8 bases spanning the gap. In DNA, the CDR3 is TGCGCCAGTAACAGGGACCAAGAGACCCAGTACTTC. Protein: CASNRDQETQYF.

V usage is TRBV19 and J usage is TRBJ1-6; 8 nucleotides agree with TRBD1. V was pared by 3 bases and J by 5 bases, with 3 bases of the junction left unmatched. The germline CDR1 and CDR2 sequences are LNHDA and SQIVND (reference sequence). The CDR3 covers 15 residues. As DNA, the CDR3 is TGTGCCAGTAGTATTGCCAGGGGGCATAATTCACCCCTCCACTTT. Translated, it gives CASSIARGHNSPLHF. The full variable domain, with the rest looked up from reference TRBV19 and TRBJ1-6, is DGGITQSPKYLFRKEGQNVTLSCEQNLNHDAMYWYRQDPGQGLRLIYYSQIVNDFQKGDIAEGYSVSREKKESFPLTVTSAQKNPTAFYLCASSIARGHNSPLHFGNGTRLTVT.

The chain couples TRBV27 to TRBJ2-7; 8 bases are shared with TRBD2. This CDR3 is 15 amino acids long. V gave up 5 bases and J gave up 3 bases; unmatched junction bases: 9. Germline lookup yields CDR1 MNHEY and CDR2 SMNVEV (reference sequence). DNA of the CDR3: TGTGCCAGCAGTCTGAGCGGGGGTTCCATCTACGAGCAGTACTTC. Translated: CASSLSGGSIYEQYF.

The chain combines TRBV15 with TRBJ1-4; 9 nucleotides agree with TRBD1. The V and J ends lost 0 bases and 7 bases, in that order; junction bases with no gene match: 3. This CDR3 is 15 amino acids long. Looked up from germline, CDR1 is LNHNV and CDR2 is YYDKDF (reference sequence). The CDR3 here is CATSRDRQGGEKLFF. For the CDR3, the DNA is TGTGCCACCAGCAGAGATCGACAGGGGGGTGAAAAACTGTTTTTT.

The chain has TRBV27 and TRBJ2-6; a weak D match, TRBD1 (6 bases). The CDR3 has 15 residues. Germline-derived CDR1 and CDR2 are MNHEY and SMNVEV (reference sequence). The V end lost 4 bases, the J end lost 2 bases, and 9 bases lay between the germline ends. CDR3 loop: CASSSYRAGANVLTF. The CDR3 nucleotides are TGTGCCAGCAGTTCCTACAGGGCTGGGGCCAACGTCCTGACTTTC.

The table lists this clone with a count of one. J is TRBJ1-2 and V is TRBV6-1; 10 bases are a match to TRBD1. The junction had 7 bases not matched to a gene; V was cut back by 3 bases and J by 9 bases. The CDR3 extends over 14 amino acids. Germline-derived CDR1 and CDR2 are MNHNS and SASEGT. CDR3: CASSEGTGAQSYTF. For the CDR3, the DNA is TGTGCCAGCAGTGAGGGGACAGGGGCCCAAAGCTACACCTTC.

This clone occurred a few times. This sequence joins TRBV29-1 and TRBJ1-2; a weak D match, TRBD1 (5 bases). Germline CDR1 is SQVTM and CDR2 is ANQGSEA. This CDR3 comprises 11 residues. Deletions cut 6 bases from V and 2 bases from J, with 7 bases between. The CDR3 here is CSVTENYGYTF. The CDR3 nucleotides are TGCAGCGTGACAGAAAACTATGGCTACACCTTC.

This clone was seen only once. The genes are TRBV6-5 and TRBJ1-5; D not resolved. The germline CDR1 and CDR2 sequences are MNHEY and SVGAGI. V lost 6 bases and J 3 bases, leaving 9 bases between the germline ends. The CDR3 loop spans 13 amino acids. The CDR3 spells CASSETINQPQHF. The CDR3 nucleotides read TGTGCCAGCAGCGAGACCATCAATCAGCCCCAGCATTTT.

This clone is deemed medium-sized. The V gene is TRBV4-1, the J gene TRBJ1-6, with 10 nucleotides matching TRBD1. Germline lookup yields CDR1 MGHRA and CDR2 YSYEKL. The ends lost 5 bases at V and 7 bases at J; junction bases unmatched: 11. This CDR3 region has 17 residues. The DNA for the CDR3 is TGCGCCAGCAGCGAATTTGACTCGGGACAGGGGAATTCACCCCTCCACTTT. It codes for CASSEFDSGQGNSPLHF.

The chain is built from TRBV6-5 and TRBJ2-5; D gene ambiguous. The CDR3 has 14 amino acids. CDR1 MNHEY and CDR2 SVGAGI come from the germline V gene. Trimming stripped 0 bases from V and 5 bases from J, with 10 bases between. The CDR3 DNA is TGTGCCAGCAGTTACTCTCTAGTAGCCGAGACCCAGTACTTC. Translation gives CASSYSLVAETQYF.

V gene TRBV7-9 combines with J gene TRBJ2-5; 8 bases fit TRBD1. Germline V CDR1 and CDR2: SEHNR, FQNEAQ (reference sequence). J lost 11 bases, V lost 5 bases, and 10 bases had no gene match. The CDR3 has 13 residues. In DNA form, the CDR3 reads TGTGCCAGCAGCCGTCCCTTGGGACAGGAGCAGTACTTC. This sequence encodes CASSRPLGQEQYF.

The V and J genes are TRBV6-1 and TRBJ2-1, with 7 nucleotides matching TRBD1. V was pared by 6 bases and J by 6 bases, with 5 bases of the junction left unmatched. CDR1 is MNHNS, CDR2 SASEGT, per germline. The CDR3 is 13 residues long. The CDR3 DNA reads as TGTGCCAGCAGAAGACAGGGTCCCAATGAGCAGTTCTTC. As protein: CASRRQGPNEQFF.